A single sample gave rise to the 28 T cell receptor beta chains below, sequenced in a study of T cells in localized non-small cell lung cancer. Profiling relied on immunoSEQ multiplex PCR, and the TCRdb table lists in-frame clones only, not all of them. The data hold tens of thousands of clones, with about 92% observed a single time. The material was peripheral blood, obtained before any cancer treatment. All receptors come from a woman aged 40 to 75 with stage I lung adenocarcinoma.

This chain connects TRBV5-6 to TRBJ2-1; no definite D call. The V gene's germline CDR1 is SGHDT and CDR2 YYEEEE. V lost 2 bases to trimming and J lost 5 bases, with 5 bases between them. This CDR3 region has 12 residues. The CDR3 DNA reads TGTGCCAGCAGCTTTGTGAACAATGAGCAGTTCTTC. Its protein is CASSFVNNEQFF. The full variable domain, its missing parts supplied by reference TRBV5-6 and TRBJ2-1, is DAGVTQSPTHLIKTRGQQVTLRCSPKSGHDTVSWYQQALGQGPQFIFQYYEEEERQRGNFPDRFSGHQFPNYSSELNVNALLLGDSALYLCASSFVNNEQFFGPGTRLTVL.

The rearrangement links TRBV2 to TRBJ2-3; TRBD2 agrees at 8 bases. The germline CDR1 and CDR2 sequences are SNHLY and FYNNEI. The CDR3 spans 17 residues. The V segment lost 4 bases and the J segment 3 bases; nucleotides outside the gene matches: 12. For the CDR3, the DNA is TGTGCCAGCAGTGTTTCTCCGGGACTAGAGGGGACAGATACGCAGTATTTT. This translates into CASSVSPGLEGTDTQYF. Based on the CDR3 plus reference TRBV2 and TRBJ2-3, the full variable domain is EPEVTQTPSHQVTQMGQEVILRCVPISNHLYFYWYRQILGQKVEFLVSFYNNEISEKSEIFDDQFSVERPDGSNFTLKIRSTKLEDSAMYFCASSVSPGLEGTDTQYFGPGTRLTVL.

This clone was seen a few times. This sequence joins TRBV15 and TRBJ1-4, with a weak D call TRBD1 (6 bases). Trimming cost V 1 base and J 6 bases, with 15 bases left between them. From germline, CDR1 is LNHNV and CDR2 YYDKDF (reference sequence). This CDR3 contains 16 residues. The CDR3 sequence: CATSRGGQGSDEKLFF. CDR3 sequence (DNA): TGTGCCACCAGCAGAGGGGGGCAGGGAAGCGATGAAAAACTGTTTTTT.

V gene TRBV28 combines with J gene TRBJ1-2; D not resolved. The CDR3 has 13 residues. Trimming took 6 bases from V and 8 from J, leaving 16 bases between them. Germline loops: CDR1 MDHEN, CDR2 SYDVKM. The CDR3, as DNA: TGTGCCAGCAGGACTACCGCGTGGTGGGGCTACACCTTC. Residues: CASRTTAWWGYTF.

This clone showed up just a few times. V is TRBV19 and J is TRBJ2-2; D uncertain. V was pared by 10 bases and J by 4 bases, with 16 bases between. Germline V gene sequence: CDR1 LNHDA, CDR2 SQIVND (reference sequence). The CDR3 runs to 14 residues. CDR3 bases: TGTGCCACCCAAGGGATTCGGGTCACCGGGGAGCTGTTTTTT. Translated, it gives CATQGIRVTGELFF.

This chain uses TRBV10-3 with TRBJ1-2; D is uncertain. CDR3 length: 14 residues. CDR1 and CDR2 from the germline V gene are ENHRY and SYGVKD. Deletions cut 0 bases from V and 8 bases from J, with 13 bases between. DNA of the CDR3: TGTGCCATCAGTGAGTCGGTCGGATCCTGGGGCTACACCTTC. It codes for CAISESVGSWGYTF.

The chain recombines TRBV6-4 with TRBJ2-1, with TRBD2 matching 7 bases. Germline CDR1 is MRHNA and CDR2 is SNTAGT. Trimming cost V 6 bases and J 0 bases; bases outside gene matches: 5. The CDR3 is 15 amino acids. CDR3 nucleotide sequence: TGTGCCAGCAGCCTAGCGGCCAGCTCCTACAATGAGCAGTTCTTC. Residues: CASSLAASSYNEQFF.

This sequence joins TRBV29-1 and TRBJ1-3; D perhaps matches TRBD1 (5 bases). The CDR3 spans 12 residues. Germline CDR1 reads SQVTM; CDR2 reads ANQGSEA. V was shortened by 7 bases and J by 3 bases, with 10 bases between the two germline ends. The CDR3, as DNA: TGCAGCGCTGGGACTTATGGAAACACCATATATTTT. Protein product: CSAGTYGNTIYF.

The sample holds a few counts of this clone. The chain is built from TRBV25-1 and TRBJ2-1; TRBD1 is a possible D gene (5 bases). This CDR3 spans 12 amino acids. The germline V and J ends were trimmed by 10 bases and 7 bases, with 14 bases remaining between them. Germline V CDR1 and CDR2: MGHDK, SYGVNS. The CDR3 spells CATKRGANEQFF. CDR3 DNA: TGTGCCACCAAAAGGGGTGCGAATGAGCAGTTCTTC.

The CDR3 spells CATSRDRGRRGTEAFF. In DNA, the CDR3 is TGTGCCACCAGCAGAGATAGGGGGCGAAGGGGCACTGAAGCTTTCTTT. V usage is TRBV15 and J usage is TRBJ1-1, with TRBD1 matching over 7 bases. Trimming at V came to 0 bases and at J to 4 bases, leaving 8 bases not matched to a gene. The CDR3 is made up of 16 amino acids. Germline V gene sequence: CDR1 LNHNV, CDR2 YYDKDF (reference sequence).

V gene TRBV30 combines with J gene TRBJ2-3; 11 nucleotides line up with TRBD1. Trimming cost V 3 bases and J 3 bases; bases outside gene matches: 2. Germline-derived CDR1 and CDR2 are GTSNPN and SVGIG (reference sequence). The CDR3 is 14 amino acids. CDR3 sequence reads: CAWRDRGRTDTQYF. CDR3 nucleotide sequence: TGTGCCTGGAGGGACAGGGGGCGAACAGATACGCAGTATTTT.

This sequence joins TRBV30 and TRBJ2-5; no definite D call. V was shortened by 0 bases and J by 3 bases, with 5 bases between the two germline ends. CDR3 length: 12 amino acids. From germline, CDR1 is GTSNPN and CDR2 SVGIG (reference sequence). CDR3 residues: CAWSVGEETQYF. CDR3 in DNA: TGTGCCTGGAGTGTTGGGGAAGAGACCCAGTACTTC.

The gene calls are TRBV23-1 and TRBJ1-6; 9 positions match TRBD1. TRBV23-1 is assigned to the ORF class and has an uncertain function. This CDR3 has 14 amino acids. The ends lost 7 bases at V and 12 bases at J; junction bases unmatched: 10. CDR3 nucleotides: TGCGCCAGCACCCCGGACAGGGGATTCCAACCCCTCCACTTT. Amino acid sequence: CASTPDRGFQPLHF.

The chain is built from TRBV5-1 and TRBJ2-5, with TRBD1 matching over 9 bases. J was trimmed by 5 bases and V by 4 bases; bases with no gene match: 9. The CDR3 is 15 residues long. CDR1 and CDR2 (germline): SGHRS, YFSETQ. CDR3 nucleotide sequence: TGCGCCAGCAGCGATGGGGGACAGGGTATCGAGACCCAGTACTTC. Its translation: CASSDGGQGIETQYF.

A remark on this clone: The same CDR3 also results from other DNA sequences found in this sample. V usage is TRBV11-2 and J usage is TRBJ1-1, with D maybe TRBD1 (6 bases). The ends were cut back, 3 bases at V and 1 base at J, with 6 bases in the middle. The CDR3 loop spans 13 amino acids. In germline, CDR1 is SGHAT, CDR2 FQNNGV. CDR3 in amino acids: CASSLDRNTEAFF. For the CDR3, the DNA is TGTGCCAGCAGCTTGGACAGGAACACTGAAGCTTTCTTT. The full variable domain, with the rest looked up from reference TRBV11-2 and TRBJ1-1, is EAGVAQSPRYKIIEKRQSVAFWCNPISGHATLYWYQQILGQGPKLLIQFQNNGVVDDSQLPKDRFSAERLKGVDSTLKIQPAKLEDSAVYLCASSLDRNTEAFFGQGTRLTVV.

The chain employs TRBV19 and TRBJ1-5, with D uncertain. V lost 5 bases to trimming and J lost 3 bases, with 11 bases between them. This CDR3 has 14 residues. From germline, CDR1 is LNHDA and CDR2 SQIVND (reference sequence). In DNA form, the CDR3 reads TGTGCCAGTAGTCCGGGTTTAGTCAATCAGCCCCAGCATTTT. Residues: CASSPGLVNQPQHF. Full variable domain (missing parts from reference TRBV19 and TRBJ1-5): DGGITQSPKYLFRKEGQNVTLSCEQNLNHDAMYWYRQDPGQGLRLIYYSQIVNDFQKGDIAEGYSVSREKKESFPLTVTSAQKNPTAFYLCASSPGLVNQPQHFGDGTRLSIL.

The chain has TRBV25-1 and TRBJ1-2; D possibly corresponds to TRBD1 (5 bases). Deletions cut 4 bases from V and 4 bases from J, with 10 bases between. This CDR3 contains 13 residues. Germline V gene sequence: CDR1 MGHDK, CDR2 SYGVNS. The CDR3 loop reads CASSVGAGYGYTF. The CDR3 DNA reads as TGTGCCAGCAGTGTAGGGGCAGGCTATGGCTACACCTTC.

The J gene is TRBJ2-2, the V gene TRBV6-1; the D gene is possibly TRBD2 (5 bases). V was trimmed by 3 bases and J by 2 bases, leaving 13 bases between them. Germline V gives CDR1 MNHNS, CDR2 SASEGT. The CDR3 extends over 16 amino acids. CDR3 in DNA: TGTGCCAGCAGTGACAAGGGAGAGGAAAACACCGGGGAGCTGTTTTTT. Translating gives CASSDKGEENTGELFF.

This clone appeared once. CDR3 nucleotide sequence: TGTGCCAGCAGTGCAAGGGAAGGTCAGCCCCAGCATTTT. Translated: CASSAREGQPQHF. J is TRBJ1-5 and V is TRBV6-4; D uncertain. Trimming pared 4 bases from V and 6 bases from J, leaving 10 bases between. The CDR3 has 13 amino acids. Germline V gene data show CDR1 as MRHNA and CDR2 as SNTAGT.

This sequence joins TRBV6-6 and TRBJ2-1; maybe TRBD1 (5 bases). This CDR3 is built from 14 residues. Germline CDR1 reads MNHNY; CDR2 reads SVGAGI (reference sequence). V was clipped by 0 bases and J by 8 bases, with 11 bases between them. In DNA form, the CDR3 reads TGTGCCAGCAGTTACTCACAGGCCTGGGATGAGCAGTTCTTC. Translation: CASSYSQAWDEQFF.

The chain has TRBV18 and TRBJ2-3; possible D gene TRBD1, 6 bases. The CDR3 is 16 residues long. The germline V gene has CDR1 KGHSH and CDR2 LQKENI. Deletions cut 1 base from V and 6 bases from J, with 17 bases between. The CDR3 loop is CASSPQVQGLRDTQYF. CDR3 DNA: TGTGCCAGCTCACCACAGGTCCAGGGGTTGCGGGATACGCAGTATTTT.

J is TRBJ2-6 and V is TRBV11-3, with D tentatively TRBD1 (6 bases). In germline, CDR1 is SGHNT, CDR2 YENEEA. This CDR3 has 20 residues. V gave up 5 bases and J gave up 0 bases, with 23 bases separating them. The CDR3: CASSPTLGRDTRSGANVLTF. CDR3 DNA: TGTGCCAGCAGCCCTACCCTCGGACGGGACACTCGCTCTGGGGCCAACGTCCTGACTTTC.

V is TRBV19 and J is TRBJ2-1, with 15 bases lining up with TRBD2. Germline values: CDR1 LNHDA, CDR2 SQIVND (reference sequence). The CDR3 spans 14 residues. J gave up 8 bases and V 9 bases, and 5 bases lay outside the gene matches. The CDR3 spells CARGLAGGWDEQFF. The CDR3 DNA follows: TGTGCCAGAGGACTAGCGGGAGGGTGGGATGAGCAGTTCTTC.

The V gene is TRBV11-2, the J gene TRBJ2-3; D unclear. Trimming removed 4 bases from V and 4 bases from J, with 15 bases in between. Germline V gene data show CDR1 as SGHAT and CDR2 as FQNNGV. There are 15 residues in the CDR3. The CDR3 nucleotides read TGTGCCAGCAGCTCGTATTTCCGGGCAGCAGATACGCAGTATTTT. Protein product: CASSSYFRAADTQYF.

The chain joins TRBV13 to TRBJ1-1; 8 bases line up with TRBD1. With V trimmed by 4 bases and J by 3 bases, 10 bases remained unmatched. This CDR3 is 16 amino acids long. In germline, CDR1 is PRHDT, CDR2 FYEKMQ (reference sequence). Written as DNA, the CDR3 is TGTGCCAGCAGCTCCTACTTGGACAGGGTGTACACTGAAGCTTTCTTT. Residues: CASSSYLDRVYTEAFF.

V usage is TRBV7-2 and J usage is TRBJ1-3; a weak D match, TRBD1 (6 bases). The V gene lost 5 bases and the J gene lost 0 bases, with 14 bases spanning the gap. The CDR3 runs to 16 residues. CDR1 is SGHTA and CDR2 is FQGNSA in the germline V gene. The CDR3 DNA follows: TGTGCCAGCAGCCACGGGGGCGCCTTCTCTGGAAACACCATATATTTT. This gives the protein CASSHGGAFSGNTIYF.

For the CDR3, the DNA is TGTGCCTGGAGTGTACGGCCAATCTCTGGGGCCAACGTCCTGACTTTC. This translates into CAWSVRPISGANVLTF. The genes are TRBV30 and TRBJ2-6; D is ambiguous. Germline V lookup: CDR1 GTSNPN, CDR2 SVGIG (reference sequence). The CDR3 totals 16 residues. The germline V and J ends were trimmed by 0 bases and 0 bases, with 9 bases remaining between them.

The V call is TRBV2, the J call TRBJ1-1, with D unclear. The CDR3 sequence is 13 residues long. Germline CDR1 reads SNHLY; CDR2 reads FYNNEI. V was clipped by 0 bases and J by 5 bases, with 7 bases between them. CDR3 in DNA: TGTGCCAGCAGTGAAGCGTCGGGGACTGAAGCTTTCTTT. It translates to CASSEASGTEAFF.